This TCR beta chain was sequenced during a study of metastatic and nonmetastatic thyroid tumors. Study summary: Where malignant and benign thyroid patients were concerned, repertoires were compared across blood and tumor or nodule tissue.

The CDR3 sequence is 15 residues long. Germline V gene sequence: CDR1 KGHDR, CDR2 SFDVKD. Unmatched junction bases numbered 6, after V lost 3 bases and J lost 4 bases. Thyroid surgery was preceded by no treatment in any patient. TCRdb reprocessed the PCR reads via MiXCR. The table has about 6,100 clones, 33% seen once. Sequenced: adjacent normal tissue. The clonotype comes from a male donor with papillary thyroid cancer or a benign thyroid nodule (not recorded which). Some clones in this sample may be carry-over from other donors' samples. The rearrangement uses TRBV24-1 and TRBJ2-7, with 9 bases lining up with TRBD1. The CDR3 is CATSDAPGQGYEQYF. DNA of the CDR3: TGTGCCACCAGTGATGCACCGGGACAGGGATACGAGCAGTACTTC.